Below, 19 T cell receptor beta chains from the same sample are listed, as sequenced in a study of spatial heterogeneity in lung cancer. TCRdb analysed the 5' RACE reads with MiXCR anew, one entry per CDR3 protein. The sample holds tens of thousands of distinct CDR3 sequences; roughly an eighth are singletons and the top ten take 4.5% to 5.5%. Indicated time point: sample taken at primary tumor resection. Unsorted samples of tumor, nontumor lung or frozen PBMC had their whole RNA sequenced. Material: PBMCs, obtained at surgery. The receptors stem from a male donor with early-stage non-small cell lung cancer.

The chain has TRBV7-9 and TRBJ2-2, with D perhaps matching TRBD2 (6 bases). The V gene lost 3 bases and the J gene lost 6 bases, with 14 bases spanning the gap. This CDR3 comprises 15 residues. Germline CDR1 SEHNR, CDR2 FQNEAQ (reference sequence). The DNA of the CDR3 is TGTGCCAGCAGCTTTGGAGGGATTGGCTCCGGGGAGCTGTTTTTT. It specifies CASSFGGIGSGELFF.

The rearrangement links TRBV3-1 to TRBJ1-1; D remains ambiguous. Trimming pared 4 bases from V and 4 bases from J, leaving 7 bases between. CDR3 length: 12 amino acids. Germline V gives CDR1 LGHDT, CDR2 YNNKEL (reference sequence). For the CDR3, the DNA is TGTGCCAGCAGCCCCTTTGGCACTGAAGCTTTCTTT. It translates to CASSPFGTEAFF.

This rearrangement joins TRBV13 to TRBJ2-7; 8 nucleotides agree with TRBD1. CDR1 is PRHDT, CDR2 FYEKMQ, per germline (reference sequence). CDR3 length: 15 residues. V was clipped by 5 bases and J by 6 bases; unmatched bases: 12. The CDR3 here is CASSLPEGQVGEQYF. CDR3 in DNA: TGTGCCAGCAGCCTGCCCGAGGGACAGGTCGGCGAGCAGTACTTC.

CDR3: CASSATATGELFF. The CDR3 region has the DNA TGTGCCAGCAGCGCGACAGCTACCGGGGAGCTGTTTTTT. The chain recombines TRBV7-9 with TRBJ2-2; TRBD1 might be the D (5 bases). The CDR3 totals 13 residues. Trimming left V 5 bases short and J 5 bases short, with 9 bases between. CDR1 and CDR2 (germline): SEHNR, FQNEAQ (reference sequence). Drawing the rest from reference TRBV7-9 and TRBJ2-2, the complete variable domain is DTGVSQNPRHKITKRGQNVTFRCDPISEHNRLYWYRQTLGQGPEFLTYFQNEAQLEKSRLLSDRFSAERPKGSFSTLEIQRTEQGDSAMYLCASSATATGELFFGEGSRLTVL.

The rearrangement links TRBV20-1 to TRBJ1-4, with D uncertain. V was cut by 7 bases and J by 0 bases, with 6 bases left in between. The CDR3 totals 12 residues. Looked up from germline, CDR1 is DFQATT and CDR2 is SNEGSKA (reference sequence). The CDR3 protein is CSGKATNEKLFF. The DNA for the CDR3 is TGCAGTGGCAAGGCAACTAATGAAAAACTGTTTTTT.

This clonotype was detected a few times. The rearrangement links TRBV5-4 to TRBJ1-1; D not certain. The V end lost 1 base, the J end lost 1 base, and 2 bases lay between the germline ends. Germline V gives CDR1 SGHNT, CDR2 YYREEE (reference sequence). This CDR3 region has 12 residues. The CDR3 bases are TGTGCCAGCAGCTTGAAGAACACTGAAGCTTTCTTT. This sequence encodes CASSLKNTEAFF.

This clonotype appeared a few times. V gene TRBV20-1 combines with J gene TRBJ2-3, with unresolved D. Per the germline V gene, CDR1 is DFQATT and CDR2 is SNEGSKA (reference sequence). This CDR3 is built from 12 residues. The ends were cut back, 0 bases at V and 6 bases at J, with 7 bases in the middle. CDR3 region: CSARDSRDTQYF. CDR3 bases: TGCAGTGCTAGAGATTCGCGGGATACGCAGTATTTT.

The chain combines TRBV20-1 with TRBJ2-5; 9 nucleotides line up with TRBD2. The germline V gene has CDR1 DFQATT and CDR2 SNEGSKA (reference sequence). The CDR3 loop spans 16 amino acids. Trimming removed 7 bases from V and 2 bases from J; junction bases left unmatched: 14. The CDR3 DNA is TGCAGTGTCATAGCCCCAGGGCTAGCGGGACAAGAGACCCAGTACTTC. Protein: CSVIAPGLAGQETQYF.

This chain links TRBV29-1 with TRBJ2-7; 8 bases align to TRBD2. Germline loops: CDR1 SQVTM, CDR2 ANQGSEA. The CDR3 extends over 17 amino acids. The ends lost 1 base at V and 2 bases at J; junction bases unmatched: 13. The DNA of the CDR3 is TGCAGCGTTGAAGTGAAGGACGCCGGGACTAGTACCTACGAGCAGTACTTC. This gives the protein CSVEVKDAGTSTYEQYF.

DNA of the CDR3: TGTGCCAGCACGACCCCCGGGGGCTCACAGGAGACCCAGTACTTC. It codes for CASTTPGGSQETQYF. The V call is TRBV7-9, the J call TRBJ2-5; D is possibly TRBD1 or TRBD2 (6 bases each). Germline CDR1 is SEHNR and CDR2 is FQNEAQ (reference sequence). V shed 7 bases and J shed 5 bases, with 20 bases lying between them. This CDR3 spans 15 amino acids.

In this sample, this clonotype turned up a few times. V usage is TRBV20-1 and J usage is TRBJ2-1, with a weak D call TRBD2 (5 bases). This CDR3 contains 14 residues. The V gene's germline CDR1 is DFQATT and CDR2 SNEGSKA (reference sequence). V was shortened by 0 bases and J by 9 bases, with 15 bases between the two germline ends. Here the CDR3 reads CSARESGKHSEQFF. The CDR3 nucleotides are TGCAGTGCTAGAGAGTCGGGGAAACATAGTGAGCAGTTCTTC.

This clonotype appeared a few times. The CDR3 region is CSVEVIGTDTEAFF. The DNA for the CDR3 is TGCAGCGTTGAAGTGATAGGGACCGACACTGAAGCTTTCTTT. The V call is TRBV29-1, the J call TRBJ1-1, with D perhaps matching TRBD1 (5 bases). V lost 1 base to trimming and J lost 3 bases, with 12 bases between them. Germline V gene data show CDR1 as SQVTM and CDR2 as ANQGSEA. This CDR3 has 14 residues. The full variable domain, with the rest looked up from reference TRBV29-1 and TRBJ1-1, is SAVISQKPSRDICQRGTSLTIQCQVDSQVTMMFWYRQQPGQSLTLIATANQGSEATYESGFVIDKFPISRPNLTFSTLTVSNMSPEDSSIYLCSVEVIGTDTEAFFGQGTRLTVV.

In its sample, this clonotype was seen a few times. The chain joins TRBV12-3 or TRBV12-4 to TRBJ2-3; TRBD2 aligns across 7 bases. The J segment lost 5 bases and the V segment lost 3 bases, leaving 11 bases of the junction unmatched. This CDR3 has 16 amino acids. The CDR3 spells CASSFLREQNGDTQYF. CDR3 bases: TGTGCCAGCAGTTTCTTGCGGGAGCAGAATGGAGATACGCAGTATTTT.

Here the CDR3 DNA reads TGTGCCAGCAGCCGGGGGAGAGGTTCCTCTGGAAACACCATATATTTT. It translates to CASSRGRGSSGNTIYF. The chain has TRBV11-2 and TRBJ1-3, with a tentative D call TRBD1 (5 bases). Germline CDR1 reads SGHAT; CDR2 reads FQNNGV. CDR3 length: 16 amino acids. Between the trimmed V and J ends, which lost 5 bases and 0 bases, there was a span of 14 bases.

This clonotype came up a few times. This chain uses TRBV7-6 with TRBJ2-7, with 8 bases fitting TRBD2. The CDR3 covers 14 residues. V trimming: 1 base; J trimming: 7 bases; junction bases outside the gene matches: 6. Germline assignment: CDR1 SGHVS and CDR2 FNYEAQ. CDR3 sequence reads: CASSLDPPGGEQYF. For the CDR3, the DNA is TGTGCCAGCAGCTTAGACCCCCCGGGGGGGGAGCAGTACTTC.

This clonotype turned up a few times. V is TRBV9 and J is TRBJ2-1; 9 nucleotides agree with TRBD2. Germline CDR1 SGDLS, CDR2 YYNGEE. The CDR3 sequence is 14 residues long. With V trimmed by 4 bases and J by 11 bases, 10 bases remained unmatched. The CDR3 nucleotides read TGTGCCAGCAGCCCCCGGACTAGCGAAATGAAGCAGTTCTTC. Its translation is CASSPRTSEMKQFF.

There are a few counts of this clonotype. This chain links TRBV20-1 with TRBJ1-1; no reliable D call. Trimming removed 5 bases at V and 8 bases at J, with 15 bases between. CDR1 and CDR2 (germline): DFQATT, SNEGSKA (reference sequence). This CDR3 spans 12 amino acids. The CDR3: CSAALTRQEAFF. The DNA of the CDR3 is TGCAGTGCTGCCTTGACGCGACAAGAAGCTTTCTTT.

CDR3 nucleotides: TGTGCCTGGAGTGTAGGTCCCTACGAGCAGTACTTC. Translated, it gives CAWSVGPYEQYF. The genes are TRBV30 and TRBJ2-7, with unresolved D. V lost 0 bases and J 2 bases, leaving 5 bases between the germline ends. The CDR3 is 12 amino acids. From germline, CDR1 is GTSNPN and CDR2 SVGIG (reference sequence).

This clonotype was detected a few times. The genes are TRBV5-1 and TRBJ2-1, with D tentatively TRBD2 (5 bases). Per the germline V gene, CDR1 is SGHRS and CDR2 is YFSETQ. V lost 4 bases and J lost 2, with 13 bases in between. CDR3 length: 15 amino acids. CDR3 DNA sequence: TGCGCCAGCAGCCGTGAGAGGGAACCCTACAATGAGCAGTTCTTC. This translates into CASSREREPYNEQFF.